This T cell receptor beta chain was sequenced during a study of vaccination and CD4 T cells after COVID-19. With regard to this clonotype: What it binds is unknown.

The Oncomine TCR Beta short-read assay was what sequenced the DNA obtained from cultured CD4+ T cells. One entry per CDR3 protein results from TCRdb running MiXCR on the PCR reads. The sample carries about 21,000 distinct CDR3 sequences, around 35% recorded once. The treatment is: roughly 10-day PBMC culture with coronavirus spike peptide pools or control peptides (ViraFEST assay). This CDR3 is 14 amino acids long. The V and J ends lost 5 bases and 5 bases, in that order; junction bases with no gene match: 6. CDR1 is LNHDA, CDR2 SQIVND, per germline (reference sequence). This clonotype originated in a human donor who had recovered from COVID-19. Sequenced here: CD4+ T cells from blood, cultured in vitro, sampled before SARS-CoV-2 vaccination. V is TRBV19 and J is TRBJ1-2, with 9 nucleotides matching TRBD1. The DNA of the CDR3 is TGTGCCAGTAGTGCCGACAGGGGGAAGTATGGCTACACCTTC. Translating gives CASSADRGKYGYTF.